The 15 T cell receptor beta chains below were found in one sample sequenced in a study of early T cells in non-severe SARS-CoV-2 infection. From the 5' RACE reads, TCRdb called clonotypes with MiXCR, one entry per CDR3 protein. The data contain around 66,000 distinct CDR3 sequences, 13% of them singletons. The specimen sequenced was whole blood. These TCRs come from an adult who was a healthcare worker with PCR-confirmed SARS-CoV-2 infection or an uninfected control (not recorded which).

This clonotype showed up just a few times. The chain links TRBV11-2 to TRBJ1-5; D call uncertain. Trimming pared 3 bases from V and 2 bases from J, leaving 8 bases between. This CDR3 region has 14 residues. In germline, CDR1 is SGHAT, CDR2 FQNNGV. CDR3 in DNA: TGTGCCAGCAGCTTTGCCCAGGGCAATCAGCCCCAGCATTTT. Translated, it gives CASSFAQGNQPQHF.

This clonotype was seen only a few times. The rearrangement links TRBV29-1 to TRBJ2-1, with D possibly being TRBD1 (5 bases). This CDR3 is 13 amino acids long. Trimming stripped 4 bases from V and 7 bases from J, with 14 bases between. Germline loops: CDR1 SQVTM, CDR2 ANQGSEA. CDR3 coding DNA: TGCAGCGTTGGCCCTCAGGGTTGGAATGAGCAGTTCTTC. It specifies CSVGPQGWNEQFF.

This clonotype has a handful of counts. The chain uses TRBV5-1 and TRBJ2-1; 15 positions match TRBD2. The CDR3 is 18 amino acids. The germline CDR1 and CDR2 sequences are SGHRS and YFSETQ. V shed 4 bases and J 5 bases; nucleotides not matched to a gene: 10. CDR3 bases: TGCGCCAGCAGCAAAGGACTAGCGGGAGGGTCCCAGGACAATGAGCAGTTCTTC. It yields the protein CASSKGLAGGSQDNEQFF.

This chain uses TRBV14 with TRBJ1-1; 7 nucleotides match TRBD1. The CDR3 loop spans 16 amino acids. Germline CDR1 SGHDN, CDR2 FVKESK. With V trimmed by 0 bases and J by 1 base, 5 bases remained unmatched. The CDR3 loop is CASSQELQGRNTEAFF. The DNA of the CDR3 is TGTGCCAGCAGCCAAGAATTACAGGGGAGGAACACTGAAGCTTTCTTT.

This clonotype was detected many times. The V gene is TRBV7-2, the J gene TRBJ2-4; TRBD1 matches at 8 bases. CDR3 size: 15 residues. Germline trimming cut 4 bases from V and 1 base from J; bases unmatched to any gene: 3. The germline V gene encodes CDR1 SGHTA and CDR2 FQGNSA. In DNA form, the CDR3 reads TGTGCCAGCAGCTCCAGGGACAGGGCCAAAAACATTCAGTACTTC. This codes for CASSSRDRAKNIQYF.

This chain connects TRBV28 to TRBJ2-7, with D hard to call. The CDR3 consists of 13 residues. The V end was cut by 6 bases, the J end by 4 bases, with 13 bases between. CDR1 and CDR2 (germline): MDHEN, SYDVKM. The CDR3 nucleotides read TGTGCCAGCAGCCCGATAAGGGATTACGAGCAGTACTTC. This gives the protein CASSPIRDYEQYF.

The sample holds many counts of this clonotype. This sequence joins TRBV6-1 and TRBJ1-1; D gene ambiguous. In germline, CDR1 is MNHNS, CDR2 SASEGT. This CDR3 is 13 amino acids long. Between the trimmed V and J ends, which lost 6 bases and 1 base, there was a span of 9 bases. The CDR3 region has the DNA TGTGCCAGCAGGGTCCAAGGGAACACTGAAGCTTTCTTT. Its protein is CASRVQGNTEAFF.

This clonotype came up a few times. This CDR3 is CSARDGQQNTEAFF. The CDR3, as DNA: TGCAGTGCTAGAGATGGACAGCAGAACACTGAAGCTTTCTTT. The V call is TRBV20-1, the J call TRBJ1-1; D possibly corresponds to TRBD1 (6 bases). Germline lookup yields CDR1 DFQATT and CDR2 SNEGSKA (reference sequence). The V gene lost 0 bases and the J gene lost 1 base, with 9 bases spanning the gap. The CDR3 extends over 14 amino acids.

CDR3 loop: CASSLQGRAPGSPLHF. The CDR3 DNA reads TGTGCCAGCAGTTTACAGGGAAGGGCCCCAGGGTCACCCCTCCACTTT. The chain links TRBV28 to TRBJ1-6; tentatively, D is TRBD1 (5 bases). The germline gives CDR1 MDHEN, CDR2 SYDVKM. V was pared by 2 bases and J by 10 bases, with 18 bases between. This CDR3 has 16 residues.

This clonotype was counted many times. The chain links TRBV9 to TRBJ2-1; D is undetermined. CDR3 size: 15 residues. Trimming left V 0 bases short and J 0 bases short, with 7 bases between. Looked up from germline, CDR1 is SGDLS and CDR2 is YYNGEE. This CDR3 is CASSVDQSSYNEQFF. DNA for the CDR3: TGTGCCAGCAGCGTAGACCAGAGCTCCTACAATGAGCAGTTCTTC.

This clonotype came up many times. J is TRBJ2-3 and V is TRBV7-2; D remains ambiguous. The CDR3 has 13 residues. Germline CDR1 SGHTA, CDR2 FQGNSA. The germline V and J ends were trimmed by 0 bases and 4 bases, with 5 bases remaining between them. Here the CDR3 reads CASSLARSDTQYF. In DNA, the CDR3 is TGTGCCAGCAGCTTAGCCAGGTCAGATACGCAGTATTTT.

In this sample, this clonotype turned up a few times. This chain joins TRBV11-2 and TRBJ1-1; a possible D gene is TRBD1 (6 bases). CDR1 SGHAT and CDR2 FQNNGV come from the germline V gene. This CDR3 is 14 amino acids long. V lost 1 base and J 5 bases, leaving 11 bases between the germline ends. The CDR3 DNA reads as TGTGCCAGCAGCTTAGTCCGGGACACTACTGAAGCTTTCTTT. It translates to CASSLVRDTTEAFF. The variable domain in full, completed from reference TRBV11-2 and TRBJ1-1, reads EAGVAQSPRYKIIEKRQSVAFWCNPISGHATLYWYQQILGQGPKLLIQFQNNGVVDDSQLPKDRFSAERLKGVDSTLKIQPAKLEDSAVYLCASSLVRDTTEAFFGQGTRLTVV.

In its sample, this clonotype was seen a few times. V and J are TRBV28 and TRBJ2-5; TRBD2 matches 8 bases. The germline V gene has CDR1 MDHEN and CDR2 SYDVKM. V lost 5 bases and J lost 4; bases outside the gene matches: 0. The CDR3 spans 12 residues. The DNA for the CDR3 is TGTGCCAGCAGTGGGACTAGAGAGACCCAGTACTTC. Translating it yields CASSGTRETQYF.

This clonotype occurred a few times. CDR3 residues: CASSSTGNEAFF. The CDR3 DNA reads as TGTGCCAGCAGCTCGACAGGAAATGAAGCTTTCTTT. The chain uses TRBV7-6 and TRBJ1-1; D possibly corresponds to TRBD1 (6 bases). The CDR3 totals 12 residues. Trimming took 4 bases from V and 7 from J, leaving 10 bases between them. The germline V gene has CDR1 SGHVS and CDR2 FNYEAQ.

This clonotype was counted between two and nine times. The DNA is left out, because the CDR3 cannot be placed on it with certainty; the CDR3 is given as TCRdb lists it. The chain joins TRBV20-1 to TRBJ2-3; the D call TRBD1 from the table was never checked on the DNA. A total of 18 residues make up the CDR3, ends included. Per the germline V gene, CDR1 is DFQATT and CDR2 is SNEGSKA (reference sequence). Here the CDR3 reads CSARDFGAGTGVEDTQYF.